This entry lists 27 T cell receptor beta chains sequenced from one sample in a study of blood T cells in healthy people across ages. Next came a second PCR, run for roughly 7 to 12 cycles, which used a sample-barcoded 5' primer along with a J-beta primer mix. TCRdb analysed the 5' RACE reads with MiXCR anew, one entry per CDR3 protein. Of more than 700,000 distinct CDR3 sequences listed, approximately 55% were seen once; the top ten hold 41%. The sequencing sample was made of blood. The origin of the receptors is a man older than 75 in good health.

This CDR3 is CASSYFKREEADTQYF. The CDR3 DNA sequence: TGTGCCAGCAGTTACTTCAAGCGGGAGGAAGCAGATACGCAGTATTTT. V gene TRBV6-5 combines with J gene TRBJ2-3, with TRBD2 matching 9 bases. V shed 1 base and J 4 bases; nucleotides not matched to a gene: 6. The CDR3 spans 16 residues. Germline V gene data show CDR1 as MNHEY and CDR2 as SVGAGI.

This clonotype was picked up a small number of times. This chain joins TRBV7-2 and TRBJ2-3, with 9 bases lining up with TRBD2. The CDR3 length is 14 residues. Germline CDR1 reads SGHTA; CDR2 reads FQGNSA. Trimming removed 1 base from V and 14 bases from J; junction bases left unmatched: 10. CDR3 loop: CASSLGTSVRYAYF. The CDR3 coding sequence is TGTGCCAGCAGCTTAGGGACTAGCGTCAGATACGCGTATTTT.

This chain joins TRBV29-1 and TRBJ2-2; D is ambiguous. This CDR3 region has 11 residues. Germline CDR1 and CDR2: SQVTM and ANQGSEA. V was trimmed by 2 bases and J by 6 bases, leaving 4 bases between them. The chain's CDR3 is CSVELPGELFF. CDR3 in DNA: TGCAGCGTTGAACTACCCGGGGAGCTGTTTTTT.

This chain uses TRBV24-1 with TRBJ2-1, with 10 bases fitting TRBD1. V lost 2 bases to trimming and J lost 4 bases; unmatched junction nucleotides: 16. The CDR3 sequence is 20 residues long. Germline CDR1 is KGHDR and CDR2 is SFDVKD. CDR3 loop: CATSDSPGQGLVGLYNEQFF. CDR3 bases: TGTGCCACCAGTGATTCTCCGGGACAGGGGCTAGTGGGGCTTTACAATGAGCAGTTCTTC.

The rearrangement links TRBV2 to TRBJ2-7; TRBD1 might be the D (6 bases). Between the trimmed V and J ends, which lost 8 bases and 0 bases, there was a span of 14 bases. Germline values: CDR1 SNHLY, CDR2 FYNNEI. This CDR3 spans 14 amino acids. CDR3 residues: CASQQGVSSYEQYF. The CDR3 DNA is TGTGCCAGCCAACAGGGAGTTAGCTCCTACGAGCAGTACTTC.

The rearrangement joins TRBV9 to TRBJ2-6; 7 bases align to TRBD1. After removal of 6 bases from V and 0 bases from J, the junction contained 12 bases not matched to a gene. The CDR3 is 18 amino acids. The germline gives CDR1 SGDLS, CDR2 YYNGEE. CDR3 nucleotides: TGTGCCAGCAATTACCCGGGACAGCGAACCTCTGGGGCCAACGTCCTGACTTTC. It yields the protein CASNYPGQRTSGANVLTF.

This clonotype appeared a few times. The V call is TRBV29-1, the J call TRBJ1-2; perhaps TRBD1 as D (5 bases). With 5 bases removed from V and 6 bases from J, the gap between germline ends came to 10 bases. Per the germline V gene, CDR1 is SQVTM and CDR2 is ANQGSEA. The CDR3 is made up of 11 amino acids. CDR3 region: CSVRGGNGYTF. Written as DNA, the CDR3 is TGCAGCGTTCGTGGGGGTAATGGCTACACCTTC.

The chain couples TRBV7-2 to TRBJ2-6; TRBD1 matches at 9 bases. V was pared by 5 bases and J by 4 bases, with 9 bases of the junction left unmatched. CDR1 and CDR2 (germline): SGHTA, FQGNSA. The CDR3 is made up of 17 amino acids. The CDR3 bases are TGTGCCAGCAGCCCCGGACAGGGGAAAGCGGGGGCCAACGTCCTGACTTTC. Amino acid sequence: CASSPGQGKAGANVLTF.

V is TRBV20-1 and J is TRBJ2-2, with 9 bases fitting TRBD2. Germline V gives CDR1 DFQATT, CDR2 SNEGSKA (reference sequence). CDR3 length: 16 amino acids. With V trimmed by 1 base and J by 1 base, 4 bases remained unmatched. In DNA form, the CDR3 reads TGCAGTGCTAGAGTCCCTAGCGGGATGAACACCGGGGAGCTGTTTTTT. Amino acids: CSARVPSGMNTGELFF.

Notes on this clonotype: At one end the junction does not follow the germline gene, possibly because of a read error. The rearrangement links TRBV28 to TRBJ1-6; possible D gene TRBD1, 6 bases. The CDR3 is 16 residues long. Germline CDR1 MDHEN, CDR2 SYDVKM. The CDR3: CASSSRQDSYNSPLHF. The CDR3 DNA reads TGTGCCAGCAGCTCTCGACAGGACTCCTATAATTCACCTCTCCACTTT.

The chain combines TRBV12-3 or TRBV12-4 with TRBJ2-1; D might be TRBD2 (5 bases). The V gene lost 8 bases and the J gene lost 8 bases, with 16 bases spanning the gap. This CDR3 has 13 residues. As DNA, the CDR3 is TGTGCCAGCGGAAAGAGAGGGCAGGATGAGCAGTTCTTC. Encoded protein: CASGKRGQDEQFF.

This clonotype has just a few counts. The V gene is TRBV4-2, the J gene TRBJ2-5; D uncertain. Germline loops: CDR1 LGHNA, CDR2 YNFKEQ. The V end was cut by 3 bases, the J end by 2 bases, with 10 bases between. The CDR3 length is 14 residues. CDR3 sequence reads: CASSQTPAQETQYF. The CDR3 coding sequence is TGTGCCAGCAGCCAGACCCCCGCACAAGAGACCCAGTACTTC.

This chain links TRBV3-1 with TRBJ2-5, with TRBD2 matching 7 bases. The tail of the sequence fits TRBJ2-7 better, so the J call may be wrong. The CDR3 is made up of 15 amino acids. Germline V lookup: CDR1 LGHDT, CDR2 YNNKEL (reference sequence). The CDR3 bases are TGTGCCAGCAGCCAACAACCCCGGGGGGAGGACGAGCAGTACTTC. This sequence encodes CASSQQPRGEDEQYF.

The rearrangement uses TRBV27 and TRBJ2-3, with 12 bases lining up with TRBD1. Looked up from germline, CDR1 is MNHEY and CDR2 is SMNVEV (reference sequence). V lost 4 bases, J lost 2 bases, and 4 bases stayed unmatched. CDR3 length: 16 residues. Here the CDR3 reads CASSSGTGGFTDTQYF. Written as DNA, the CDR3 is TGTGCCAGCAGTTCGGGGACAGGGGGCTTCACAGATACGCAGTATTTT.

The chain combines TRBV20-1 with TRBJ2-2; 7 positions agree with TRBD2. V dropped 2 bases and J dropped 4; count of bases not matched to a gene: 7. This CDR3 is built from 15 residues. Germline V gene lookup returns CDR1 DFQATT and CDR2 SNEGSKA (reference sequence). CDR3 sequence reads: CSARSAGESTGELFF. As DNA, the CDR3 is TGCAGTGCTAGATCGGCGGGAGAAAGCACCGGGGAGCTGTTTTTT.

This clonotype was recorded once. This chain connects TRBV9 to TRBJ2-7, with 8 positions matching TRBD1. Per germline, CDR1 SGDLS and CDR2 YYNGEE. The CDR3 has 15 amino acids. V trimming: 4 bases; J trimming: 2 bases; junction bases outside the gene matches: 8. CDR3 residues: CASSPRDRQTYEQYF. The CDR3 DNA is TGTGCCAGCAGCCCCCGGGACAGGCAGACCTACGAGCAGTACTTC.

DNA of the CDR3: TGCAGCGTTGAGTCAGGGGGAGAGACCCAGTACTTC. As protein: CSVESGGETQYF. This rearrangement joins TRBV29-1 to TRBJ2-5; 7 bases match TRBD1. The CDR3 extends over 12 amino acids. The V segment lost 3 bases and the J segment 4 bases; nucleotides outside the gene matches: 2. Germline-derived CDR1 and CDR2 are SQVTM and ANQGSEA.

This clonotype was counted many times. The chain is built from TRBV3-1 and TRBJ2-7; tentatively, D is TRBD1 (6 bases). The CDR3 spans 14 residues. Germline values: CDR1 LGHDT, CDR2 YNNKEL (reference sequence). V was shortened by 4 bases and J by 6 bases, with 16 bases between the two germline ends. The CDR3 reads CASSRSRGGVEQYF. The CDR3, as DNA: TGTGCCAGCAGCCGGTCAAGAGGGGGAGTCGAGCAGTACTTC.

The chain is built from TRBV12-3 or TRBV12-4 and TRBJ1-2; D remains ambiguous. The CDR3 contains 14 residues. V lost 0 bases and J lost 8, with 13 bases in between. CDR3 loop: CASSLAAARRGYTF. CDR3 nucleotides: TGTGCCAGCAGTTTAGCGGCGGCCCGGAGAGGCTACACCTTC.

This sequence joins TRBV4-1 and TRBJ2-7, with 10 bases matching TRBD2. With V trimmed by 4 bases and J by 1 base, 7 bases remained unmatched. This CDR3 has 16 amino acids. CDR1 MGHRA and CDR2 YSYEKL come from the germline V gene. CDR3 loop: CASSRGSGRASYEQYF. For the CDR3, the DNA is TGCGCCAGCAGCCGAGGGAGCGGGAGGGCTTCCTACGAGCAGTACTTC.

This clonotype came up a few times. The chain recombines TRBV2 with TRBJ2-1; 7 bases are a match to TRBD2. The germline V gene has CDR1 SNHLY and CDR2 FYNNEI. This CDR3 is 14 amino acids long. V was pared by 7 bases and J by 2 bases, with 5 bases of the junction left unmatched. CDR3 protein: CASKRDAAYNEQFF. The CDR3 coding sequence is TGTGCCAGCAAGCGGGACGCCGCCTACAATGAGCAGTTCTTC.

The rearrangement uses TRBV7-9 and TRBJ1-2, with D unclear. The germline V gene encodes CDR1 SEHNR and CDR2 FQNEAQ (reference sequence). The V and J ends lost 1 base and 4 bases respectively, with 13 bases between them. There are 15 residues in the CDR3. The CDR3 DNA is TGTGCCAGCAGCTTAGGGAGCCTACTCGCCTATGGCTACACCTTC. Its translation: CASSLGSLLAYGYTF.

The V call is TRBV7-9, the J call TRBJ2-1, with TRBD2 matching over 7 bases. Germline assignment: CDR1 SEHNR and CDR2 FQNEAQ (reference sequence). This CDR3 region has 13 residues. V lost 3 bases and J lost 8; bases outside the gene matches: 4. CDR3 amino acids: CASSFTGGDEQFF. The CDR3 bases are TGTGCCAGCAGCTTCACGGGGGGAGATGAGCAGTTCTTC. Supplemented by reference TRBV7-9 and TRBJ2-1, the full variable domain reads DTGVSQNPRHKITKRGQNVTFRCDPISEHNRLYWYRQTLGQGPEFLTYFQNEAQLEKSRLLSDRFSAERPKGSFSTLEIQRTEQGDSAMYLCASSFTGGDEQFFGPGTRLTVL.

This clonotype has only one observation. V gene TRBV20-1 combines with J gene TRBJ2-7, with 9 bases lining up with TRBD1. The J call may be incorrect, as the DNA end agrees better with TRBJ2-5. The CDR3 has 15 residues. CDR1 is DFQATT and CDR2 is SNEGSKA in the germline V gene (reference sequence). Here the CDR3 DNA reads TGCAGTGCTAGAGGGGGACAGGGTAGAAGCGAGACCCAGTACTTC. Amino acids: CSARGGQGRSETQYF.

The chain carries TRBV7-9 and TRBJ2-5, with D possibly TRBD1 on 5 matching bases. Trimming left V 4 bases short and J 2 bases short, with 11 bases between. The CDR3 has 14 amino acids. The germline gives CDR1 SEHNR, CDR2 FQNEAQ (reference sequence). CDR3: CASSSLQGQETQYF. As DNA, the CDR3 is TGTGCCAGCAGCTCACTTCAGGGTCAAGAGACCCAGTACTTC.

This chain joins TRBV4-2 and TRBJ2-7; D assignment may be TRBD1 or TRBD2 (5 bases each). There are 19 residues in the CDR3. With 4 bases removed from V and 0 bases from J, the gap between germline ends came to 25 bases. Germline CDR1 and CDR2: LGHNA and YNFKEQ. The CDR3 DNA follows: TGTGCCAGCAGCCCGAGGGGTTGGCGGCTCCCAGGTGTCTCCTACGAGCAGTACTTC. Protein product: CASSPRGWRLPGVSYEQYF.

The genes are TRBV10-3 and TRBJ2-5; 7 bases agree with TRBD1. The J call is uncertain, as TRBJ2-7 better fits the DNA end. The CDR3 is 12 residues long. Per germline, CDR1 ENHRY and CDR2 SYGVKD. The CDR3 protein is CATGQVTYEQYF. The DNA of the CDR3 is TGTGCCACCGGACAGGTCACCTACGAGCAGTACTTC.